The 26 T cell receptor beta chains reported below all come from one sample, sequenced in a study of CD8 T cells in Susac syndrome (dated by TCRdb to between 2018 and 2021). The library was obtained by the immunoSEQ multiplex PCR assay. RNA was extracted using the RNeasy kit, and about 0.5 to 1 ug of the RNA was reverse transcribed with random hexamers. Clones were called with MiXCR by TCRdb after fastp trimmed the public reads at Q25, and only in-frame beta chains were retained. Under each unique CDR3 protein, matching rows form one entry showing the most common genes and DNA. Recorded for this sample are 210,000 or so distinct CDR3 sequences; approximately 94% of them occurred a single time. Approximately 0.15% of the sample belongs to the ten largest clones. The material sequenced was CD4+ T cells from PBMCs. The receptors stem from a human donor with Susac syndrome.

This rearrangement joins TRBV3-1 to TRBJ1-6; 10 positions match TRBD1. The CDR3 totals 15 residues. The trim removed 4 bases at V and 7 bases at J, leaving 4 bases unmatched. CDR1 and CDR2 (germline): LGHDT, YNNKEL (reference sequence). CDR3 region: CASSPLDRGNSPLHF. As DNA, the CDR3 is TGTGCCAGCAGCCCGTTGGACAGGGGGAATTCACCCCTCCACTTT.

The rearrangement joins TRBV29-1 to TRBJ1-1; tentatively, D is TRBD1 (5 bases). CDR3 length: 14 amino acids. Trimming removed 3 bases at V and 7 bases at J, with 18 bases between. Germline CDR1 is SQVTM and CDR2 is ANQGSEA. The CDR3 DNA reads as TGCAGCGTTGATCCGAACAGGAGGACGAATGAAGCTTTCTTT. It is translated as CSVDPNRRTNEAFF. Full variable domain (rest looked up from reference TRBV29-1 and TRBJ1-1): SAVISQKPSRDICQRGTSLTIQCQVDSQVTMMFWYRQQPGQSLTLIATANQGSEATYESGFVIDKFPISRPNLTFSTLTVSNMSPEDSSIYLCSVDPNRRTNEAFFGQGTRLTVV.

The table lists this clonotype with a few counts. This chain joins TRBV10-3 and TRBJ1-4, with 9 bases matching TRBD1. Trimming removed 10 bases from V and 5 bases from J; junction bases left unmatched: 2. The CDR3 spans 12 residues. Germline V gene lookup returns CDR1 ENHRY and CDR2 SYGVKD. This CDR3 reads CATGQGNEKLFF. CDR3 in DNA: TGTGCCACCGGACAGGGGAATGAAAAACTGTTTTTT.

The chain is built from TRBV20-1 and TRBJ1-6; D is undetermined. In germline, CDR1 is DFQATT, CDR2 SNEGSKA (reference sequence). CDR3 length: 16 residues. The germline V and J ends were trimmed by 0 bases and 8 bases, with 17 bases remaining between them. The CDR3 sequence is CSARDWDGDAHSPLHF. Here the CDR3 DNA reads TGCAGTGCTAGAGACTGGGATGGCGACGCTCATTCACCCCTCCACTTT.

The chain links TRBV18 to TRBJ2-3, with 9 bases that match TRBD1. Germline CDR1 and CDR2: KGHSH and LQKENI. The CDR3 has 18 residues. J gave up 0 bases and V 3 bases, and 10 bases lay outside the gene matches. DNA of the CDR3: TGTGCCAGCTCACCGGCGGTTGGAGGGACAGGGAGCACAGATACGCAGTATTTT. This codes for CASSPAVGGTGSTDTQYF.

V gene TRBV20-1 combines with J gene TRBJ1-1, with TRBD1 identical over 7 bases. CDR1 is DFQATT, CDR2 SNEGSKA, per germline (reference sequence). This CDR3 spans 13 amino acids. Trimming cost V 5 bases and J 4 bases; bases outside gene matches: 7. CDR3 DNA: TGCAGTGCTTATAGGACAGGTGGCACTGAAGCTTTCTTT. Translation: CSAYRTGGTEAFF.

This chain links TRBV18 with TRBJ2-1, with D possibly being TRBD1 (6 bases). The CDR3 sequence is 16 residues long. The germline CDR1 and CDR2 sequences are KGHSH and LQKENI. V was trimmed by 2 bases and J by 8 bases, leaving 19 bases between them. As DNA, the CDR3 is TGTGCCAGCTCACCATTGTTTGGGGGCGGTGATGATGAGCAGTTCTTC. This gives the protein CASSPLFGGGDDEQFF. Filled out from reference TRBV18 and TRBJ2-1, the complete variable domain reads NAGVMQNPRHLVRRRGQEARLRCSPMKGHSHVYWYRQLPEEGLKFMVYLQKENIIDESGMPKERFSAEFPKEGPSILRIQQVVRGDSAAYFCASSPLFGGGDDEQFFGPGTRLTVL.

The gene calls are TRBV30 and TRBJ1-1, with D possibly being TRBD1 (5 bases). V shed 1 base and J shed 1 base, with 16 bases lying between them. Germline CDR1 GTSNPN, CDR2 SVGIG (reference sequence). The CDR3 contains 16 residues. CDR3 loop: CAWSGSGPRSNTEAFF. DNA for the CDR3: TGTGCCTGGAGTGGGTCGGGACCACGATCGAACACTGAAGCTTTCTTT.

This rearrangement joins TRBV19 to TRBJ2-5; the match to TRBD2 covers 11 bases. The V and J ends lost 6 bases and 3 bases, in that order; junction bases with no gene match: 3. The CDR3 is made up of 14 amino acids. Germline V lookup: CDR1 LNHDA, CDR2 SQIVND (reference sequence). The CDR3: CASSMGLAEETQYF. The DNA of the CDR3 is TGTGCCAGTAGCATGGGACTAGCGGAAGAGACCCAGTACTTC.

In its sample, this clonotype was seen once. The V gene is TRBV29-1, the J gene TRBJ2-1; D possibly matches TRBD1 or TRBD2 (7 bases each). CDR1 and CDR2 from the germline V gene are SQVTM and ANQGSEA. The V end lost 6 bases, the J end lost 3 bases, and 18 bases lay between the germline ends. The CDR3 totals 15 residues. The CDR3 bases are TGCAGCGTCCCCAGGGGGGCGGGAGACTACAATGAGCAGTTCTTC. This sequence encodes CSVPRGAGDYNEQFF.

This chain joins TRBV12-3 or TRBV12-4 and TRBJ1-2, with 9 nucleotides matching TRBD1. The CDR3 is 15 residues long. J was trimmed by 4 bases and V by 5 bases; bases with no gene match: 8. CDR3 region: CASSPGTGPIYGYTF. The DNA for the CDR3 is TGTGCCAGCAGTCCCGGGACAGGGCCCATCTATGGCTACACCTTC.

V gene TRBV19 combines with J gene TRBJ1-4; D might be TRBD1 (5 bases). V lost 5 bases and J lost 0, with 13 bases in between. The CDR3 spans 16 residues. Germline CDR1 and CDR2: LNHDA and SQIVND (reference sequence). CDR3 loop: CASSLGWGATNEKLFF. The CDR3 DNA follows: TGTGCCAGTAGTCTCGGTTGGGGGGCAACTAATGAAAAACTGTTTTTT.

The chain recombines TRBV20-1 with TRBJ2-5; D call uncertain. This CDR3 has 12 residues. With 7 bases removed from V and 5 bases from J, the gap between germline ends came to 14 bases. Germline CDR1 is DFQATT and CDR2 is SNEGSKA (reference sequence). This CDR3 is CSVWASGETQYF. CDR3 DNA sequence: TGCAGTGTCTGGGCGTCTGGGGAGACCCAGTACTTC.

This chain links TRBV20-1 with TRBJ2-3, with TRBD2 as a possible D gene (6 bases). The ends were cut back, 0 bases at V and 1 base at J, with 11 bases in the middle. The CDR3 is 15 residues long. Germline CDR1 reads DFQATT; CDR2 reads SNEGSKA (reference sequence). The CDR3 is CSARDLPSGTDTQYF. The CDR3 region has the DNA TGCAGTGCTAGAGATCTCCCTAGCGGCACAGATACGCAGTATTTT.

The rearrangement links TRBV15 to TRBJ2-1; D remains ambiguous. The CDR3 has 15 residues. Trimming took off 0 bases at V and 6 bases at J, with 12 bases between the two ends. Germline CDR1 and CDR2: LNHNV and YYDKDF (reference sequence). CDR3 region: CATSRDFGQVNEQFF. In nucleotides, the CDR3 is TGTGCCACCAGCAGAGATTTTGGCCAGGTCAATGAGCAGTTCTTC.

V and J are TRBV20-1 and TRBJ1-2; maybe TRBD1 (5 bases). V lost 1 base and J 7 bases, leaving 19 bases between the germline ends. This CDR3 spans 15 amino acids. The germline V gene has CDR1 DFQATT and CDR2 SNEGSKA (reference sequence). CDR3: CSARGRQGTLSGYTF. CDR3 sequence (DNA): TGCAGTGCTAGAGGACGGCAGGGAACCCTCTCTGGCTACACCTTC.

The rearrangement links TRBV6-1 to TRBJ1-1; D is ambiguous. The length of the CDR3 is 13 residues. The V gene's germline CDR1 is MNHNS and CDR2 SASEGT. V lost 4 bases and J 4 bases, leaving 10 bases between the germline ends. CDR3 in amino acids: CASSVGGGTEAFF. Written as DNA, the CDR3 is TGTGCCAGCAGTGTGGGAGGAGGCACTGAAGCTTTCTTT.

The chain carries TRBV9 and TRBJ1-4; D perhaps matches TRBD1 (6 bases). V was pared by 2 bases and J by 4 bases, with 9 bases between. CDR1 and CDR2 (germline): SGDLS, YYNGEE. The CDR3 is made up of 14 amino acids. CDR3 loop: CASSVDSYNEKLFF. The CDR3 DNA follows: TGTGCCAGCAGCGTGGACAGTTATAATGAAAAACTGTTTTTT.

The sample holds one count of this clonotype. This chain connects TRBV12-3 or TRBV12-4 to TRBJ1-2; D is ambiguous. The CDR3 runs to 13 residues. Trimming took 1 base from V and 8 from J, leaving 11 bases between them. The CDR3 sequence: CASSLVTGSGYTF. In DNA, the CDR3 is TGTGCCAGCAGTTTAGTCACCGGGTCGGGCTACACCTTC.

The CDR3 bases are TGTGCCAGCAGTTCCTCTACAAGGAGCACTGAAGCTTTCTTT. It encodes CASSSSTRSTEAFF. The gene calls are TRBV27 and TRBJ1-1; D is unresolved. Germline CDR1 reads MNHEY; CDR2 reads SMNVEV (reference sequence). V dropped 4 bases and J dropped 4 bases, with 13 bases sitting between them. The CDR3 totals 14 residues.

V is TRBV12-3 or TRBV12-4 and J is TRBJ2-7; D unresolved. V lost 5 bases and J lost 0, with 8 bases in between. CDR3 length equals 13 residues. The CDR3 region has the DNA TGTGCCAGCAGTGGACCCATCTCCTACGAGCAGTACTTC. Protein product: CASSGPISYEQYF.

The chain links TRBV7-9 to TRBJ1-2; a possible D gene is TRBD1 (5 bases). This CDR3 is built from 17 residues. Per the germline V gene, CDR1 is SEHNR and CDR2 is FQNEAQ (reference sequence). The V and J ends lost 1 base and 5 bases respectively, with 20 bases between them. The CDR3 nucleotides are TGTGCCAGCAGCTTAGAAACCACCGAGACAGATGCATATGGCTACACCTTC. Residues: CASSLETTETDAYGYTF.

The chain employs TRBV11-2 and TRBJ1-1; D gene unclear. This CDR3 comprises 15 residues. CDR1 is SGHAT, CDR2 FQNNGV, per germline. The germline V and J ends were trimmed by 3 bases and 1 base, with 12 bases remaining between them. CDR3 coding DNA: TGTGCCAGCAGCTTCCGGGGTTTGGCGAACACTGAAGCTTTCTTT. This codes for CASSFRGLANTEAFF.

The chain has TRBV20-1 and TRBJ1-2; D might be TRBD1 (5 bases). CDR3 length equals 13 residues. Germline CDR1 is DFQATT and CDR2 is SNEGSKA (reference sequence). V dropped 0 bases and J dropped 5 bases, with 10 bases sitting between them. The CDR3 nucleotides read TGCAGTGCTAGAGATCCGAGGGGATATGGCTACACCTTC. Translated, it gives CSARDPRGYGYTF.

This sequence joins TRBV3-1 and TRBJ1-5; D remains unclear. Trimming shortened V by 1 base and J by 10 bases, and 11 bases separated the two germline ends. The CDR3 is made up of 13 amino acids. Germline lookup yields CDR1 LGHDT and CDR2 YNNKEL (reference sequence). CDR3: CASSQGPLDPQHF. The CDR3 DNA reads TGTGCCAGCAGCCAAGGCCCTCTGGATCCCCAGCATTTT.

The chain couples TRBV5-1 to TRBJ2-1; D is uncertain. The CDR3 is 14 residues long. The germline V gene has CDR1 SGHRS and CDR2 YFSETQ. V gave up 0 bases and J gave up 6 bases, with 10 bases separating them. The DNA for the CDR3 is TGCGCCAGCAGCTTGGGACCCGAGGTCAATGAGCAGTTCTTC. It yields the protein CASSLGPEVNEQFF.